The source of this T cell receptor (beta chain) is a study of early T cells in non-severe SARS-CoV-2 infection. Background on the study: Chains were unpaired, as sequencing was done on bulk RNA from unsorted whole blood. Whole-study findings and limits: In VDJdb matching, anti-spike CD8 responses were favored while private and CD4 specificities went missing.

Trimming took off 1 base at V and 6 bases at J, with 13 bases between the two ends. Germline CDR1 and CDR2: LNHDA and SQIVND (reference sequence). This CDR3 is 15 amino acids long. Individual cDNA molecules received unique molecular identifiers during library preparation. One entry per CDR3 protein, called by TCRdb with MiXCR from the 5' RACE reads. The data contain tens of thousands of distinct CDR3 sequences, about 4.8% of them singletons. Concerning this clonotype: Its matching antigen is unknown.

This TCR derives from an adult who was a healthcare worker with PCR-confirmed SARS-CoV-2 infection or an uninfected control (not recorded which). Sequencing input: whole blood. This rearrangement joins TRBV19 to TRBJ1-5, with unresolved D. CDR3 amino acids: CASSIGSSNGQPQHF. The CDR3 bases are TGTGCCAGTAGTATAGGGTCCTCAAATGGTCAGCCCCAGCATTTT.